A selection of T cell receptor beta chains follows, all from one sample in a study of control samples from healthy donors and cancer patients. Only in-frame clones appear in the TCRdb table, and some are missing; sequencing was by immunoSEQ multiplex PCR. The sample lists about 24,000 clones; about 83% were seen once. Material for sequencing was PBMCs. The receptor set was obtained from a man aged 55 to 70 with head and neck cancer. The CDR3 runs from the conserved cysteine through the conserved F or W. Clone size is given for some rows only: seen once, a few or many times, or a class if the clone is expanded.

>once|TRBV7-2|15
CASSLVQGRQSPLHF
>once|TRBV19|17
CASSEGLAGGPYNEQFF
>.|TRBV25-1|15
CASSEFGSSYTEAFF
>.|TRBV5-4|15
CASSYQGGSYNEQFF
>.|TRBV28|14
CASSLGPLNYEQYF
>.|TRBV7-9|14
CASREGTGAYGYTF
>.|TRBV6-5|15
CASRRLAGGTDTQYF
>.|TRBV27|13
CASSPRGREKLFF
>.|TRBV11-3|14
CASSLGRADSPLHF
>few|TRBV27|14
CASSWSIGPYEQYF
>.|TRBV10-3|15
CAISDSGTGRPEAFF
>.|TRBV6-4|15
CASKDYLPATDTQYF
>.|TRBV3-1/TRBV3-2|15
CASSQDRSIQETQYF
>once|TRBV5-1|12
CASRQSYNEQFF